These 26 T cell receptor beta chains were all obtained from the same sample, sequenced in a study of blood T cell repertoires in COVID-19. Produced via immunoSEQ multiplex PCR; TCRdb's table is partial and in-frame only. Of roughly 100,000 clones listed, 85% are singletons. Specimen: peripheral blood. All receptors come from a man between 50 and 59 years old with acute or convalescent COVID-19.

The chain couples TRBV7-6 to TRBJ1-2; the match to TRBD1 covers 12 bases. Germline V gives CDR1 SGHVS, CDR2 FNYEAQ. Losses at the gene ends were 4 bases for V and 8 bases for J; bases not matched to a gene: 11. This CDR3 has 16 residues. The CDR3 is CASSSTGTGGAVGYTF. The DNA of the CDR3 is TGTGCCAGCAGCTCGACCGGGACAGGGGGCGCGGTGGGCTACACCTTC.

This rearrangement joins TRBV5-1 to TRBJ1-6, with D possibly being TRBD1 (6 bases). The CDR3 totals 12 residues. Germline V CDR1 and CDR2: SGHRS, YFSETQ. Trimming shortened V by 4 bases and J by 10 bases, and 9 bases separated the two germline ends. For the CDR3, the DNA is TGCGCCAGCAGCCCCGGGACATCACCCCTCCACTTT. This codes for CASSPGTSPLHF.

The chain is built from TRBV19 and TRBJ2-3, with 9 bases aligning to TRBD2. V lost 3 bases, J lost 4 bases, and 5 bases stayed unmatched. Germline lookup yields CDR1 LNHDA and CDR2 SQIVND (reference sequence). The CDR3 sequence is 15 residues long. The CDR3 region has the DNA TGTGCCAGTAGTATTTTAGCGGGAGCTGCAGATACGCAGTATTTT. Protein: CASSILAGAADTQYF. Supplemented by reference TRBV19 and TRBJ2-3, the full variable domain reads DGGITQSPKYLFRKEGQNVTLSCEQNLNHDAMYWYRQDPGQGLRLIYYSQIVNDFQKGDIAEGYSVSREKKESFPLTVTSAQKNPTAFYLCASSILAGAADTQYFGPGTRLTVL.

This chain connects TRBV5-1 to TRBJ1-2, with TRBD1 as a possible D gene (6 bases). Per germline, CDR1 SGHRS and CDR2 YFSETQ. The length of the CDR3 is 13 residues. V shed 4 bases and J shed 4 bases, with 11 bases lying between them. The CDR3 bases are TGCGCCAGCAGCCAGGGACAAGCCTATGGCTACACCTTC. Its protein is CASSQGQAYGYTF.

The chain joins TRBV19 to TRBJ2-3; 8 nucleotides match TRBD2. With 3 bases clipped from V and 1 base from J, the junction kept 3 bases outside the gene matches. Germline loops: CDR1 LNHDA, CDR2 SQIVND (reference sequence). The CDR3 length is 15 residues. The CDR3 here is CASSITGGGTDTQYF. The CDR3, as DNA: TGTGCCAGTAGTATTACGGGGGGGGGCACAGATACGCAGTATTTT. The full variable domain, rest sourced from reference TRBV19 and TRBJ2-3, is DGGITQSPKYLFRKEGQNVTLSCEQNLNHDAMYWYRQDPGQGLRLIYYSQIVNDFQKGDIAEGYSVSREKKESFPLTVTSAQKNPTAFYLCASSITGGGTDTQYFGPGTRLTVL.

This clone was counted many times. This chain uses TRBV2 with TRBJ1-2; weak D call: TRBD1 (6 bases). The length of the CDR3 is 15 residues. Between the trimmed V and J ends, which lost 4 bases and 5 bases, there was a span of 17 bases. Germline V gene data show CDR1 as SNHLY and CDR2 as FYNNEI. The DNA for the CDR3 is TGTGCCAGCAGTGGGGGGCAGGGGTATGGATATGGCTACACCTTC. Its protein product is CASSGGQGYGYGYTF.

The V call is TRBV13, the J call TRBJ2-1, with TRBD2 identical over 15 bases. The CDR3 extends over 16 amino acids. Germline CDR1 is PRHDT and CDR2 is FYEKMQ (reference sequence). Trimming at V came to 6 bases and at J to 6 bases, leaving 6 bases not matched to a gene. The CDR3 here is CASRWTSGGAVNEQFF. CDR3 nucleotide sequence: TGTGCCAGCAGGTGGACTAGCGGGGGGGCAGTCAATGAGCAGTTCTTC.

V gene TRBV5-1 combines with J gene TRBJ1-1, with TRBD1 matching 8 bases. The germline CDR1 and CDR2 sequences are SGHRS and YFSETQ. J gave up 1 base and V 7 bases, and 3 bases lay outside the gene matches. This CDR3 contains 13 residues. The CDR3 spells CASQGAANTEAFF. The CDR3 DNA reads as TGCGCCAGCCAGGGGGCGGCGAACACTGAAGCTTTCTTT.

V and J are TRBV27 and TRBJ2-1; 14 bases are shared with TRBD2. Trimming removed 2 bases from V and 10 bases from J; junction bases left unmatched: 4. Germline V gives CDR1 MNHEY, CDR2 SMNVEV (reference sequence). The CDR3 contains 15 residues. As DNA, the CDR3 is TGTGCCAGCAGTTTAGGACTAGCGGGAGGAAACGAGCAGTTCTTC. It yields the protein CASSLGLAGGNEQFF.

The V call is TRBV7-8, the J call TRBJ1-5; D is possibly TRBD1 (6 bases). The CDR3 sequence is 15 residues long. Trimming stripped 1 base from V and 4 bases from J, with 11 bases between. CDR1 and CDR2 from the germline V gene are SGHVS and FQNEAQ. DNA of the CDR3: TGTGCCAGCAGCTTAGACACAGGGTTTAATCAGCCCCAGCATTTT. Its translation: CASSLDTGFNQPQHF.

This chain links TRBV10-1 with TRBJ2-7, with D perhaps matching TRBD1 (5 bases). This CDR3 is 16 amino acids long. CDR1 and CDR2 from the germline V gene are WNHNN and SYGVQD (reference sequence). The V and J ends lost 9 bases and 0 bases respectively, with 21 bases between them. This chain's CDR3 is CARRTQTSYSSYEQYF. The DNA of the CDR3 is TGCGCCAGGAGGACACAAACCTCATATAGCTCCTACGAGCAGTACTTC.

The rearrangement links TRBV2 to TRBJ1-2; D is unresolved. The CDR3 loop spans 17 amino acids. Germline V gene sequence: CDR1 SNHLY, CDR2 FYNNEI. V was trimmed by 6 bases and J by 0 bases, leaving 20 bases between them. CDR3 in amino acids: CASSDKYRESANYGYTF. In nucleotides, the CDR3 is TGTGCCAGCAGCGACAAATATAGGGAGTCAGCTAACTATGGCTACACCTTC. The full variable domain, its missing parts supplied by reference TRBV2 and TRBJ1-2, is EPEVTQTPSHQVTQMGQEVILRCVPISNHLYFYWYRQILGQKVEFLVSFYNNEISEKSEIFDDQFSVERPDGSNFTLKIRSTKLEDSAMYFCASSDKYRESANYGYTFGSGTRLTVV.

The chain has TRBV7-6 and TRBJ2-6; 8 bases fit TRBD1. The germline V gene encodes CDR1 SGHVS and CDR2 FNYEAQ. V lost 3 bases and J lost 0; bases outside the gene matches: 4. The CDR3 totals 17 residues. CDR3 bases: TGTGCCAGCAGCTTGACAGGGGCTCCCTCTGGGGCCAACGTCCTGACTTTC. Its protein product is CASSLTGAPSGANVLTF.

This rearrangement joins TRBV27 to TRBJ1-2; 7 bases agree with TRBD1. The ends lost 7 bases at V and 3 bases at J; junction bases unmatched: 11. CDR1 and CDR2 from the germline V gene are MNHEY and SMNVEV (reference sequence). The CDR3 extends over 15 amino acids. Here the CDR3 reads CASKPSTGSYYGYTF. CDR3 coding DNA: TGTGCCAGCAAGCCTTCGACAGGGAGCTACTATGGCTACACCTTC.

The chain carries TRBV3-1 (or the pseudogene TRBV3-2) and TRBJ2-4, with 11 bases aligning to TRBD1. The J segment lost 9 bases and the V segment lost 4 bases, leaving 11 bases of the junction unmatched. Germline lookup yields CDR1 LGHDT and CDR2 YNNKEL (reference sequence). This CDR3 spans 16 amino acids. Here the CDR3 DNA reads TGTGCCAGCAGCCCGCGGACAGGGGGCGCTTCCGGCATTCAGTACTTC. This sequence encodes CASSPRTGGASGIQYF.

J is TRBJ1-1 and V is TRBV6-6; 7 bases match TRBD1. Germline V gene lookup returns CDR1 MNHNY and CDR2 SVGAGI (reference sequence). This CDR3 has 13 residues. V gave up 7 bases and J gave up 6 bases; unmatched junction bases: 8. The CDR3 reads CASTATGSAEAFF. CDR3 coding DNA: TGTGCCAGCACCGCGACAGGGTCTGCTGAAGCTTTCTTT.

The V call is TRBV2, the J call TRBJ2-3; tentative D call: TRBD2 (6 bases). The CDR3 has 16 residues. Trimming took off 3 bases at V and 1 base at J, with 14 bases between the two ends. Germline CDR1 is SNHLY and CDR2 is FYNNEI. CDR3 loop: CASSELAGSRTDTQYF. The CDR3 DNA sequence: TGTGCCAGCAGTGAGCTAGCCGGGAGCCGCACAGATACGCAGTATTTT.

On this clone: The sample holds other DNA sequences that translate to the same CDR3. The chain couples TRBV12-3 or TRBV12-4 to TRBJ1-2; the match to TRBD1 covers 7 bases. The junction had 2 bases not matched to a gene; V was cut back by 6 bases and J by 7 bases. This CDR3 is 11 amino acids long. The CDR3 loop reads CASSYRGGYTF. CDR3 nucleotide sequence: TGTGCCAGCAGCTACAGGGGTGGCTACACCTTC.

J is TRBJ2-5 and V is TRBV4-1; D perhaps matches TRBD1 (5 bases). Trimming stripped 1 base from V and 5 bases from J, with 11 bases between. The CDR3 runs 14 residues. The V gene's germline CDR1 is MGHRA and CDR2 YSYEKL. The CDR3 is CASSQGWGRETQYF. For the CDR3, the DNA is TGCGCCAGCAGCCAAGGTTGGGGCAGGGAGACCCAGTACTTC.

The gene calls are TRBV18 and TRBJ1-5; tentative D call: TRBD1 (6 bases). Trimming pared 6 bases from V and 2 bases from J, leaving 14 bases between. Germline V lookup: CDR1 KGHSH, CDR2 LQKENI. The CDR3 spans 15 residues. CDR3 region: CASSAYRDGNQPQHF. The CDR3 bases are TGTGCCAGCTCGGCGTACAGGGACGGCAATCAGCCCCAGCATTTT.

The chain employs TRBV18 and TRBJ2-1; tentatively, D is TRBD2 (8 bases). Per germline, CDR1 KGHSH and CDR2 LQKENI. This CDR3 comprises 21 residues. Trimming took off 0 bases at V and 5 bases at J, with 29 bases between the two ends. This chain's CDR3 is CASSPPPGKTGSTSGNNEQFF. The CDR3, as DNA: TGTGCCAGCTCACCACCCCCTGGTAAGACAGGGAGCACTAGCGGCAACAATGAGCAGTTCTTC. The variable domain in full, with the rest retrieved from reference TRBV18 and TRBJ2-1, is NAGVMQNPRHLVRRRGQEARLRCSPMKGHSHVYWYRQLPEEGLKFMVYLQKENIIDESGMPKERFSAEFPKEGPSILRIQQVVRGDSAAYFCASSPPPGKTGSTSGNNEQFFGPGTRLTVL.

The chain is built from TRBV7-8 and TRBJ1-3; TRBD1 might be the D (6 bases). Trimming shortened V by 5 bases and J by 2 bases, and 7 bases separated the two germline ends. This CDR3 contains 13 residues. The V gene's germline CDR1 is SGHVS and CDR2 FQNEAQ. The CDR3 sequence: CASSRDTGNTIYF. The CDR3 DNA reads as TGTGCCAGCAGCAGGGACACTGGAAACACCATATATTTT.

This rearrangement joins TRBV28 to TRBJ2-5; unclear D gene. Trimming removed 5 bases at V and 5 bases at J, with 15 bases between. Germline-derived CDR1 and CDR2 are MDHEN and SYDVKM. This CDR3 spans 14 amino acids. CDR3 protein: CASSPYPEWETQYF. DNA for the CDR3: TGTGCCAGCAGTCCCTATCCGGAGTGGGAGACCCAGTACTTC.

The chain uses TRBV11-2 and TRBJ1-1; a weak D match, TRBD1 (5 bases). Trimming stripped 1 base from V and 6 bases from J, with 9 bases between. Germline V gene sequence: CDR1 SGHAT, CDR2 FQNNGV. The CDR3 loop spans 13 amino acids. The CDR3 is CASSLGGGSEAFF. CDR3 DNA sequence: TGTGCCAGCAGCTTAGGGGGCGGATCTGAAGCTTTCTTT.

The rearrangement links TRBV6-8 to TRBJ2-7; 7 bases match TRBD2. Germline CDR1 is MNHGY and CDR2 is SAAAGT. The CDR3 totals 13 residues. V was clipped by 10 bases and J by 0 bases; unmatched bases: 6. CDR3: CATSGGGSYEQYF. As DNA, the CDR3 is TGTGCCACCTCGGGCGGGGGCTCCTACGAGCAGTACTTC.

This clone was counted a single time. The chain joins TRBV10-3 to TRBJ2-1; 7 positions match TRBD1. This CDR3 comprises 14 residues. Per germline, CDR1 ENHRY and CDR2 SYGVKD. V lost 6 bases to trimming and J lost 7 bases; unmatched junction nucleotides: 9. The CDR3 nucleotides read TGTGCCATCAGAAGATTCCGGGACAGTAATGAGCAGTTCTTC. It is translated as CAIRRFRDSNEQFF.